A selection of T cell receptor beta chains follows, all from one sample in a study of CD8+ T cells in alopecia areata. Assay: immunoSEQ multiplex PCR; the TCRdb copy retains only in-frame clones and omits some. The table lists roughly 200,000 clones, almost 65% of them singletons. Sequenced material: CD4+ T cells sorted from blood, taken at week 0. The receptors stem from a human donor with alopecia areata. The CDR3 runs from the conserved cysteine through the conserved F or W. D genes are given only for firm matches. Size is omitted from some rows. Given values are once, few, many or a class for expanded clones.

j_call clone_size v_call d_call cdr3_aa cdr3_nt
TRBJ1-3 . TRBV13 . CASSSRRGTGNTIYF TGTGCCAGCAGCTCACGTCGAGGGACTGGAAACACCATATATTTT
TRBJ1-2 once TRBV13 . CASSFLLGAVSGYTF TGTGCCAGCAGCTTCCTCTTGGGAGCGGTGAGTGGCTACACCTTC
TRBJ2-5 . TRBV5-1 . CASSLEGRQETQYF TGCGCCAGCAGCTTAGAAGGACGGCAAGAGACCCAGTACTTC
TRBJ2-2 . TRBV5-6 . CASSLWRSRNTGELFF TGTGCCAGCAGCTTGTGGAGGTCTAGAAACACCGGGGAGCTGTTTTTT
TRBJ1-1 few TRBV11-3 . CASSLLRDTEAFF TGTGCCAGCAGCTTATTGAGGGACACTGAAGCTTTCTTT
TRBJ1-1 . TRBV5-1 . CASRPGGQTEAFF TGCGCCAGCAGACCAGGAGGGCAGACTGAAGCTTTCTTT
TRBJ1-1 few TRBV7-2 TRBD1 CASSARLGQGYTEAFF TGTGCCAGCAGCGCCCGTCTGGGACAGGGCTACACTGAAGCTTTCTTT
TRBJ1-2 . TRBV30 . CAWSVRRGEGYTF TGTGCCTGGAGTGTACGAAGGGGAGAAGGCTACACCTTC
TRBJ1-6 . TRBV30 . CAWSDYNSPLHF TGTGCCTGGAGTGACTATAATTCACCCCTCCACTTT
TRBJ1-1 . TRBV15 . CATSRDHGGATEAFF TGTGCCACCAGCAGAGATCATGGGGGGGCCACTGAAGCTTTCTTT
TRBJ2-2 . TRBV30 . CAWSGGGPNTGELFF TGTGCCTGGAGTGGTGGCGGTCCGAACACCGGGGAGCTGTTTTTT
TRBJ2-1 few TRBV29-1 . CSDSIYNEQFF TGCAGCGATTCTATCTACAATGAGCAGTTCTTC
TRBJ1-2 . TRBV5-1 TRBD1 CASSPRTGPGYGYTF TGCGCCAGCAGCCCCCGGACAGGTCCCGGCTATGGCTACACCTTC
TRBJ1-4 . TRBV30 . CAWSVLRTNEKLFF TGTGCCTGGAGTGTTTTAAGGACCAATGAAAAACTGTTTTTT
TRBJ2-5 . TRBV5-1 . CASSQDIAEETQYF TGCGCCAGCAGCCAGGACATAGCGGAAGAGACCCAGTACTTC
TRBJ2-1 once TRBV30 . CAWSVYGEQFF TGTGCCTGGAGTGTCTATGGGGAGCAGTTCTTC
TRBJ2-2 . TRBV30 . CAWSVPRRKNTGELFF TGTGCCTGGAGTGTACCCAGGAGGAAGAACACCGGGGAGCTGTTTTTT
TRBJ2-7 . TRBV6-1 TRBD1 CASSVETGGPYEQYF TGTGCCAGCAGTGTGGAGACAGGGGGCCCCTACGAGCAGTACTTC
TRBJ1-1 . TRBV27 . CASSLRARGTEAFF TGTGCCAGCAGTTTACGGGCGCGGGGTACTGAAGCTTTCTTT
TRBJ1-2 once TRBV23-1 . CASSQSGYYGYTF TGCGCCAGCAGTCAATCGGGGTACTATGGCTACACCTTC
TRBJ1-1 many TRBV9 . CASSPRQVANTEAFF TGTGCCAGCAGCCCCCGACAGGTGGCGAACACTGAAGCTTTCTTT
TRBJ2-3 . TRBV4-2 TRBD2 CASSQGETSGAETDTQYF TGTGCCAGCAGCCAAGGGGAGACTAGCGGGGCGGAAACAGATACGCAGTATTTT
TRBJ2-6 . TRBV11-2 TRBD2 CASSPIAGGLSGANVLTF TGTGCCAGCAGCCCGATAGCGGGGGGGCTCTCTGGGGCCAACGTCCTGACTTTC
TRBJ1-1 . TRBV15 . CATSRDGGNTEAFF TGTGCCACCAGCAGAGATGGGGGGAACACTGAAGCTTTCTTT
TRBJ1-1 . TRBV5-1 . CASGRGENTEAFF TGCGCCAGCGGAAGGGGCGAGAACACTGAAGCTTTCTTT
TRBJ1-6 . TRBV25-1 . CASSEYAYNSPLHF TGTGCCAGCAGTGAATACGCCTATAATTCACCCCTCCACTTT
TRBJ2-7 . TRBV27 TRBD1 CASARDRASYEQYF TGTGCCAGCGCTAGGGACAGGGCCTCCTACGAGCAGTACTTC
TRBJ2-3 few TRBV27 . CASSSPDISTDTQYF TGTGCCAGCAGTTCTCCGGACATTAGCACAGATACGCAGTATTTT
TRBJ2-2 . TRBV11-3 . CASSLGHRTGELFF TGTGCCAGCAGCTTAGGGCACAGGACCGGGGAGCTGTTTTTT
TRBJ2-1 . TRBV30 . CAWSVFLGRYDEQFF TGTGCCTGGAGTGTATTTCTAGGACGGTATGATGAGCAGTTCTTC
TRBJ2-3 . TRBV5-1 . CASSSGGADTDTQYF TGCGCCAGCAGCTCTGGGGGGGCTGACACAGATACGCAGTATTTT
TRBJ2-2 . TRBV29-1 TRBD1 CSAVTYRGTGELFF TGCAGCGCCGTTACTTACAGGGGTACCGGGGAGCTGTTTTTT
TRBJ1-1 . TRBV29-1 TRBD1 CSSETGMNTEAFF TGCAGCTCCGAGACAGGGATGAACACTGAAGCTTTCTTT
TRBJ1-3 once TRBV30 . CAWSVAGSSGNTIYF TGTGCCTGGAGTGTGGCGGGGAGCTCTGGAAACACCATATATTTT
TRBJ1-2 . TRBV4-1 . CASSQEGTHGYTF TGCGCCAGCAGCCAAGAAGGTACTCATGGCTACACCTTC
TRBJ2-7 . TRBV20-1 . CSARNGIEQYF TGCAGTGCTAGAAACGGGATCGAGCAGTACTTC
TRBJ1-4 . TRBV29-1 TRBD1 CSVRQGASTNEKLFF TGCAGCGTTCGACAGGGGGCGAGCACTAATGAAAAACTGTTTTTT
TRBJ1-5 . TRBV9 . CASSVEGATNQPQHF TGTGCCAGCAGCGTAGAAGGGGCGACCAATCAGCCCCAGCATTTT
TRBJ2-7 few TRBV29-1 TRBD1 CSVLTGYEQYF TGCAGCGTCTTGACAGGGTACGAGCAGTACTTC
TRBJ2-3 . TRBV2 . CASSDSYTQYF TGTGCCAGCAGTGATAGTTATACGCAGTATTTT
TRBJ2-1 few TRBV2 . CASATFNEQFF TGTGCCAGCGCTACGTTCAATGAGCAGTTCTTC
TRBJ2-4 . TRBV9 . CASSEGVGSNIQYF TGTGCCAGCAGCGAGGGAGTCGGAAGCAACATTCAGTACTTC
TRBJ1-5 . TRBV2 . CASSEGRNQPQHF TGTGCCAGCAGTGAAGGCAGGAATCAGCCCCAGCATTTT
TRBJ2-1 . TRBV15 TRBD2 CATARDYSYNEQFF TGTGCCACCGCCCGGGACTACTCCTACAATGAGCAGTTCTTC
TRBJ1-2 once TRBV5-1 . CASSLDGKTNGYTF TGCGCCAGCAGCTTGGACGGCAAAACGAATGGCTACACCTTC
TRBJ1-2 . TRBV29-1 . CSVDSVSRGYGYTF TGCAGCGTTGACTCCGTCTCCAGGGGCTATGGCTACACCTTC
TRBJ2-1 . TRBV7-9 . CASSSRNEQFF TGTGCCAGCAGCTCTCGGAATGAGCAGTTCTTC
TRBJ1-4 few TRBV29-1 . CSVGDQKLFF TGCAGCGTTGGGGACCAAAAACTGTTTTTT
TRBJ2-7 . TRBV29-1 . CSVRGRAIDEQYF TGCAGCGTTCGGGGACGGGCTATTGACGAGCAGTACTTC
TRBJ1-2 . TRBV11-2 . CASSLGGAGIDGYTF TGTGCCAGCAGCTTAGGGGGCGCGGGAATCGATGGCTACACCTTC
TRBJ2-6 . TRBV5-1 TRBD1 CASSLVPGQGESLGSGANVLTF TGCGCCAGCAGCTTGGTCCCGGGACAGGGGGAAAGTTTAGGCTCTGGGGCCAACGTCCTGACTTTC
TRBJ2-6 . TRBV29-1 . CSVPLAMDSGANVLTF TGCAGCGTTCCCCTGGCAATGGACTCTGGGGCCAACGTCCTGACTTTC
TRBJ2-5 . TRBV11-2 TRBD1 CASSAKGRTGRMETQYF TGTGCCAGCAGCGCCAAGGGTCGGACAGGGAGAATGGAGACCCAGTACTTC